These T cell receptor beta chains were read from a single sample in a study of CD8 T cells in ankylosing spondylitis. TCRdb fed the 5' RACE reads into MiXCR, producing one record per CDR3 protein. The sample yields under 200,000 distinct CDR3 sequences, approximately 10% seen once. Sequencing used blood, either unsorted or a sorted T cell fraction (not recorded which). These receptors all come from a male donor with ankylosing spondylitis or in good health (not recorded which). Both conserved end residues are part of each CDR3. A D gene is named only where the DNA matches it firmly. Part of the rows lack a size; the others show once, few, many or a class for expanded clones.

d_gene	v_gene	abundance	len	j_gene	CDR3aa	CDR3nt
NA	TRBV28	many	14	TRBJ1-1	CASRLGQANTEAFF	TGTGCCAGCAGGTTGGGACAAGCGAACACTGAAGCTTTCTTT
NA	TRBV6-5	few	16	TRBJ2-1	CASSYSAASSYNEQFF	TGTGCCAGCAGTTACTCGGCTGCTAGCTCCTACAATGAGCAGTTCTTC
TRBD1	TRBV6-5	many	16	TRBJ2-6	CASRRTGGAGANVLTF	TGTGCCAGCAGAAGGACAGGGGGTGCTGGGGCCAACGTCCTGACTTTC
NA	TRBV5-1	many	14	TRBJ2-3	CASSLTLPADTQYF	TGCGCCAGCAGCTTGACGCTCCCCGCGGATACGCAGTATTTT
NA	TRBV12-3/TRBV12-4	many	13	TRBJ1-5	CASSTGLQGPQHF	TGTGCCAGCAGTACAGGTTTGCAGGGGCCCCAGCATTTT
NA	TRBV2	many	14	TRBJ2-7	CASSVDGPQYEQYF	TGTGCCAGCAGTGTGGATGGACCCCAATACGAGCAGTACTTC
NA	TRBV12-3/TRBV12-4	NA	15	TRBJ1-5	CASKCRDGSNQPQHF	TGTGCCAGCAAATGCCGGGACGGTAGCAATCAGCCCCAGCATTTT
NA	TRBV6-5	many	11	TRBJ1-2	CASRADYGYTF	TGTGCCAGCAGGGCGGACTATGGCTACACCTTC
NA	TRBV15	many	13	TRBJ2-5	CATSSRRWETQYF	TGTGCCACCAGCAGCAGGAGGTGGGAGACCCAGTACTTC
NA	TRBV14	NA	17	TRBJ2-4	CASSQDGTRTAKNIQYF	TGTGCCAGCAGCCAAGATGGTACACGCACAGCCAAAAACATTCAGTACTTC
TRBD1	TRBV29-1	many	13	TRBJ2-1	CSHTQGVFNEQFF	TGCAGCCATACTCAGGGGGTCTTTAATGAGCAGTTCTTC
NA	TRBV28	NA	13	TRBJ2-5	CATTLGGQETQYF	TGTGCCACCACTCTGGGCGGCCAAGAGACCCAGTACTTC
NA	TRBV4-1	many	19	TRBJ2-1	CASSQETVAGADFYNEQFF	TGCGCCAGCAGCCAAGAAACTGTTGCGGGGGCCGACTTCTACAATGAGCAGTTCTTC
NA	TRBV18	few	18	TRBJ2-7	CASSHSRGPAGGRHEQYF	TGTGCCAGCTCACATTCCAGGGGGCCAGCGGGAGGACGCCACGAGCAGTACTTC
NA	TRBV28	many	13	TRBJ2-7	CASSQVDGYEQYF	TGTGCCAGCAGTCAAGTTGATGGCTACGAGCAGTACTTC
NA	TRBV6-5	many	16	TRBJ2-7	CASSYASPGSLYEQYF	TGTGCCAGCAGTTACGCCTCCCCCGGGAGCCTATACGAGCAGTACTTC
TRBD1	TRBV20-1	few	13	TRBJ1-1	CSALGTGRSEAFF	TGCAGTGCTCTCGGGACAGGGAGGAGTGAAGCTTTCTTT
NA	TRBV12-3/TRBV12-4	NA	16	TRBJ2-7	CASSSPGTPDSYEQYF	TGTGCCAGCAGTTCCCCCGGGACTCCCGACTCCTACGAGCAGTACTTC
TRBD1	TRBV7-9	few	15	TRBJ2-3	CASSSWTGSTDTQYF	TGTGCCAGCAGCTCCTGGACAGGATCCACAGATACGCAGTATTTT
TRBD2	TRBV5-1	few	15	TRBJ2-2	CASSPPGLASGELFF	TGCGCCAGCAGCCCCCCCGGACTAGCGTCCGGGGAGCTGTTTTTT
NA	TRBV10-3	few	16	TRBJ2-2	CAISESGQGDTGELFF	TGTGCCATCAGTGAGTCGGGACAAGGCGACACCGGGGAGCTGTTTTTT
NA	TRBV25-1	many	13	TRBJ1-1	CASSGLLGTEAFF	TGTGCCAGCAGTGGACTCCTGGGCACTGAAGCTTTCTTT
NA	TRBV27	many	15	TRBJ2-7	CASSPDRGGIYEQYF	TGTGCCAGCAGTCCCGACAGAGGGGGTATATACGAGCAGTACTTC
TRBD2	TRBV5-1	NA	15	TRBJ2-3	CASTLAGTSTDTQYF	TGCGCCAGCACCCTAGCGGGGACTAGCACAGATACGCAGTATTTT
TRBD1	TRBV12-3/TRBV12-4	many	14	TRBJ2-5	CASSLGQETETQYF	TGTGCCAGCAGTTTGGGACAGGAGACGGAGACCCAGTACTTC
NA	TRBV13	many	13	TRBJ2-5	CASSWRYQETQYF	TGTGCCAGCAGCTGGCGGTATCAAGAGACCCAGTACTTC
TRBD2	TRBV3-1	NA	14	TRBJ2-3	CASSSAGPTDTQYF	TGTGCCAGCAGCTCAGCGGGGCCCACAGATACGCAGTATTTT
NA	TRBV7-8	many	14	TRBJ2-3	CASSLKGVTDTQYF	TGTGCCAGCAGCTTAAAAGGGGTCACAGATACGCAGTATTTT
NA	TRBV3-1	many	13	TRBJ2-2	CASSQAHRGELFF	TGTGCCAGCAGCCAAGCCCATCGGGGGGAGCTGTTTTTT
TRBD2	TRBV6-5	NA	17	TRBJ2-6	CASSFYRSGAGANVLTF	TGTGCCAGCAGTTTTTACAGGAGCGGGGCAGGGGCCAACGTCCTGACTTTC
TRBD1	TRBV5-1	many	15	TRBJ2-2	CASNSQGARAGELFF	TGCGCCAGCAACTCACAGGGGGCGCGGGCCGGGGAGCTGTTTTTT
TRBD1	TRBV2	NA	13	TRBJ2-7	CASSTRQGYEQYF	TGTGCCAGCAGTACCCGACAGGGCTACGAGCAGTACTTC
TRBD1	TRBV5-1	NA	17	TRBJ2-7	CASSLAVGQGLSYEQYF	TGCGCCAGCAGCTTGGCCGTTGGACAGGGGCTCTCCTACGAGCAGTACTTC
TRBD2	TRBV29-1	many	14	TRBJ2-3	CSVEASGRTDTQYF	TGCAGCGTTGAGGCTAGCGGACGCACAGATACGCAGTATTTT
TRBD2	TRBV20-1	few	16	TRBJ2-7	CSARVTSGVSSYEQYF	TGCAGTGCTAGAGTAACTAGCGGGGTGAGCTCCTACGAGCAGTACTTC
NA	TRBV29-1	many	11	TRBJ1-2	CSVGENYGYTF	TGCAGCGTTGGTGAAAACTATGGCTACACCTTC
NA	TRBV5-1	many	15	TRBJ2-2	CASSLLQMTIGELFF	TGCGCCAGCAGCTTGCTCCAAATGACAATCGGGGAGCTGTTTTTT
NA	TRBV12-3/TRBV12-4	many	15	TRBJ2-2	CASSFAPDTSGELFF	TGTGCCAGCAGTTTTGCCCCGGATACATCCGGGGAGCTGTTTTTT
TRBD2	TRBV7-9	NA	14	TRBJ2-1	CASTPAGGRNEQFF	TGTGCCAGCACCCCAGCGGGAGGACGAAATGAGCAGTTCTTC
TRBD2	TRBV5-1	NA	15	TRBJ2-1	CASSPQRGVTNEQFF	TGCGCCAGCAGCCCGCAGCGGGGGGTCACCAATGAGCAGTTCTTC
TRBD2	TRBV27	NA	17	TRBJ2-7	CASSPTRGTSGLREQYF	TGTGCCAGCAGTCCAACAAGAGGTACTAGCGGTCTTCGCGAGCAGTACTTC
TRBD2	TRBV27	NA	17	TRBJ2-7	CASSSPGLAGNSYEQYF	TGTGCCAGCAGTTCACCGGGACTAGCGGGAAATTCCTACGAGCAGTACTTC
NA	TRBV18	NA	14	TRBJ1-3	CASSSGSSGNTIYF	TGTGCCAGCTCATCAGGGTCCTCTGGAAACACCATATATTTT
NA	TRBV20-1	many	15	TRBJ2-2	CSARNSRGTTGELFF	TGCAGTGCTAGAAATAGTCGGGGAACCACCGGGGAGCTGTTTTTT
TRBD2	TRBV12-3/TRBV12-4	many	15	TRBJ2-1	CASSSGGGAWFEQFF	TGTGCCAGCAGTTCGGGCGGGGGGGCATGGTTTGAGCAGTTCTTC
TRBD1	TRBV6-1	few	17	TRBJ1-3	CASKTDKQGSERNTIYF	TGTGCCAGCAAGACCGATAAACAGGGGTCCGAGAGAAACACCATATATTTT
TRBD1	TRBV30	NA	14	TRBJ2-7	CAWSVPGGGYEQYF	TGTGCCTGGAGTGTACCAGGGGGCGGGTACGAGCAGTACTTC
NA	TRBV20-1	NA	14	TRBJ2-7	CSPYKGVYSYEQYF	TGCAGCCCTTATAAGGGGGTATATTCCTACGAGCAGTACTTC
NA	TRBV18	few	15	TRBJ1-1	CASSPRGRGGAEAFF	TGTGCCAGCTCACCAAGGGGCAGGGGAGGAGCTGAAGCTTTCTTT
TRBD1	TRBV9	many	15	TRBJ2-3	CASSAPGTGADTQYF	TGTGCCAGCAGCGCCCCTGGGACAGGGGCCGATACGCAGTATTTT
NA	TRBV2	many	15	TRBJ1-5	CASTLLGNSNQPQHF	TGTGCCAGCACGCTCCTGGGGAATAGCAATCAGCCCCAGCATTTT
TRBD2	TRBV6-2/TRBV6-3	many	17	TRBJ2-2	CASRRSGGNRHTGELFF	TGTGCCAGCAGACGAAGCGGGGGAAATCGTCACACCGGGGAGCTGTTTTTT
NA	TRBV15	few	13	TRBJ2-5	CATSGTGMETQYF	TGTGCCACCAGCGGCACGGGGATGGAGACCCAGTACTTC
TRBD1	TRBV20-1	NA	15	TRBJ2-3	CSAEDRGGLADTQYF	TGCAGTGCCGAAGACAGGGGGGGTTTGGCGGATACGCAGTATTTT
NA	TRBV10-3	NA	14	TRBJ1-5	CAISDLNSNQPQHF	TGTGCCATCAGTGACCTAAATAGCAATCAGCCCCAGCATTTT
TRBD2	TRBV6-1	many	15	TRBJ2-7	CASRSGLAEIYEQYF	TGTGCCAGCAGATCCGGACTAGCGGAGATCTACGAGCAGTACTTC
TRBD1	TRBV5-1	many	13	TRBJ2-1	CASSFTGEYEQFF	TGCGCCAGCAGCTTCACAGGGGAATACGAGCAGTTCTTC
NA	TRBV5-1	many	16	TRBJ2-5	CASSGGSLGQKETQYF	TGCGCCAGCAGCGGAGGAAGTTTAGGGCAAAAAGAGACCCAGTACTTC
NA	TRBV15	NA	15	TRBJ1-1	CATSRERQKNTEAFF	TGTGCCACCAGCAGAGAACGTCAGAAGAACACTGAAGCTTTCTTT
TRBD2	TRBV7-9	NA	14	TRBJ2-2	CASSLTSVSGELFF	TGTGCCAGCAGCTTAACTAGCGTCTCCGGGGAGCTGTTTTTT